This T cell receptor (beta chain) was sequenced in a study of T cells in Graves' hyperthyroidism and ophthalmopathy. The CDR3 totals 13 residues. V dropped 4 bases and J dropped 5 bases, with 11 bases sitting between them. Germline V CDR1 and CDR2: MNHEY, SMNVEV (reference sequence). The TCR beta CDR3 regions underwent amplification using RNA transcripts as the source. HTBI primers were employed in a first-round RT-PCR of the TCR CDR3. TCRdb ran MiXCR on the multiplex PCR reads and lists one entry per CDR3 protein. The sample records around 350,000 distinct CDR3 sequences, roughly 19% being singletons.

This chain links TRBV27 with TRBJ2-5; D unresolved. The sample taken for sequencing was blood. The TCR originated in a woman aged 18-29 years with Graves' hyperthyroidism. CDR3 bases: TGTGCCAGCAGTTCACCCCTGAGGGAGACCCAGTACTTC. Translated, it gives CASSSPLRETQYF.